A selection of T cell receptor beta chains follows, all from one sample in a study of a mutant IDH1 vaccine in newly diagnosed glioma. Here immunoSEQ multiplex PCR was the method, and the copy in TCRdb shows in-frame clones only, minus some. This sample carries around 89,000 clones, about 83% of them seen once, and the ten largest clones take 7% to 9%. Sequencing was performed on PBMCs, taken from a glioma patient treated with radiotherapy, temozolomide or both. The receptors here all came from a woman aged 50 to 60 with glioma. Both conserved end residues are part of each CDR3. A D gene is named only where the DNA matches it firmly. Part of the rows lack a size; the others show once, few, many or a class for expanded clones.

cdr3_aa: CAWTPGGEKAFF
cdr3_nt: TGTGCCTGGACCCCCGGTGGGGAGAAAGCTTTCTTT
clone_size: few
v_call: TRBV30
d_call: -
j_call: TRBJ1-1

cdr3_aa: CASRVRLAGQPQHF
cdr3_nt: TGTGCCAGCAGGGTCCGGTTGGCCGGTCAGCCCCAGCATTTT
clone_size: -
v_call: TRBV2
d_call: -
j_call: TRBJ1-5

cdr3_aa: CATSTGRGRVGYTF
cdr3_nt: TGTGCCACCAGCACTGGCAGGGGGCGTGTTGGCTACACCTTC
clone_size: -
v_call: TRBV15
d_call: TRBD1
j_call: TRBJ1-2

cdr3_aa: CASSPPSGGLYNEQFF
cdr3_nt: TGTGCCAGCTCACCCCCTAGCGGGGGGCTCTACAATGAGCAGTTCTTC
clone_size: -
v_call: TRBV18
d_call: TRBD2
j_call: TRBJ2-1

cdr3_aa: CARPSNRGDTYEQYF
cdr3_nt: TGTGCCAGGCCGAGTAACAGGGGGGATACCTACGAGCAGTACTTC
clone_size: -
v_call: TRBV27
d_call: TRBD1
j_call: TRBJ2-7

cdr3_aa: CASRMGQSVAEAFF
cdr3_nt: TGCGCCAGCAGAATGGGACAGAGTGTCGCTGAAGCTTTCTTT
clone_size: -
v_call: TRBV5-1
d_call: TRBD1
j_call: TRBJ1-1

cdr3_aa: CASSLQRGIDEAFF
cdr3_nt: TGTGCCAGCAGCTTACAAAGGGGGATTGATGAAGCTTTCTTT
clone_size: -
v_call: TRBV5-6
d_call: -
j_call: TRBJ1-1

cdr3_aa: CASSLGIAARDTQYF
cdr3_nt: TGCGCCAGCAGCTTGGGGATAGCCGCCCGCGATACGCAGTATTTT
clone_size: -
v_call: TRBV5-1
d_call: -
j_call: TRBJ2-3

cdr3_aa: CASSFPGQGKRTEAFF
cdr3_nt: TGTGCCAGCAGCTTTCCCGGACAGGGGAAGAGGACTGAAGCTTTCTTT
clone_size: -
v_call: TRBV11-2
d_call: TRBD1
j_call: TRBJ1-1

cdr3_aa: CASSHRAGGTDTQYF
cdr3_nt: TGTGCCAGTAGTCACCGGGCGGGGGGCACAGATACGCAGTATTTT
clone_size: -
v_call: TRBV7-8
d_call: TRBD2
j_call: TRBJ2-3

cdr3_aa: CASSAPFGANTGELFF
cdr3_nt: TGTGCCAGCAGTGCTCCGTTCGGAGCTAACACCGGGGAGCTGTTTTTT
clone_size: -
v_call: TRBV6-1
d_call: -
j_call: TRBJ2-2

cdr3_aa: CASSSRDRYNYGYTF
cdr3_nt: TGTGCCAGCAGCTCGAGGGACAGGTACAACTATGGCTACACCTTC
clone_size: -
v_call: TRBV7-2
d_call: TRBD1
j_call: TRBJ1-2

cdr3_aa: CASSLWASGGETQYF
cdr3_nt: TGTGCCAGCAGCTTATGGGCTAGCGGGGGGGAGACCCAGTACTTC
clone_size: -
v_call: TRBV7-8
d_call: TRBD2
j_call: TRBJ2-5

cdr3_aa: CASSPLRTGGSYNEQFF
cdr3_nt: TGTGCCAGCAGCCCCCTCAGGACAGGGGGCTCCTACAATGAGCAGTTCTTC
clone_size: few
v_call: TRBV11-2
d_call: TRBD1
j_call: TRBJ2-1

cdr3_aa: CASSPRTGTTYEQYF
cdr3_nt: TGTGCCAGCAGTCCCCGGACAGGGACCACCTACGAGCAGTACTTC
clone_size: -
v_call: TRBV7-9
d_call: TRBD1
j_call: TRBJ2-7

cdr3_aa: CASSPISRATNEKLFF
cdr3_nt: TGTGCCAGCTCACCTATCAGCAGAGCAACTAATGAAAAACTGTTTTTT
clone_size: -
v_call: TRBV18
d_call: -
j_call: TRBJ1-4

cdr3_aa: CASSRGGNLEKLFF
cdr3_nt: TGTGCCAGCAGCCGAGGAGGGAACCTCGAAAAACTGTTTTTT
clone_size: -
v_call: TRBV5-6
d_call: -
j_call: TRBJ1-4

cdr3_aa: CAISETGDRGQPQHF
cdr3_nt: TGTGCCATCAGCGAAACCGGGGATCGGGGACAGCCCCAGCATTTT
clone_size: -
v_call: TRBV10-3
d_call: -
j_call: TRBJ1-5

cdr3_aa: CASSSYLPGQGPYEQYF
cdr3_nt: TGTGCCAGCAGTTCATACCTTCCGGGACAGGGCCCCTACGAGCAGTACTTC
clone_size: once
v_call: TRBV27
d_call: TRBD1
j_call: TRBJ2-7

cdr3_aa: CASSSSSGGATDTQYF
cdr3_nt: TGTGCCAGCAGCTCGTCTAGCGGGGGGGCCACAGATACGCAGTATTTT
clone_size: -
v_call: TRBV7-7
d_call: TRBD2
j_call: TRBJ2-3

cdr3_aa: CASSIARGGLVYGYTF
cdr3_nt: TGTGCCAGTAGTATTGCCCGGGGGGGGCTCGTCTATGGCTACACCTTC
clone_size: -
v_call: TRBV19
d_call: -
j_call: TRBJ1-2

cdr3_aa: CASSPIAGAVSSYEQYF
cdr3_nt: TGTGCCAGCAGCCCAATAGCGGGGGCCGTGAGCTCCTACGAGCAGTACTTC
clone_size: -
v_call: TRBV7-2
d_call: TRBD2
j_call: TRBJ2-7

cdr3_aa: CTSSQHGTGNTGELFF
cdr3_nt: TGCACCAGCAGCCAGCACGGGACTGGAAACACCGGGGAGCTGTTTTTT
clone_size: -
v_call: TRBV1
d_call: -
j_call: TRBJ2-2

cdr3_aa: CASRAAGGPEEQYF
cdr3_nt: TGTGCCAGCAGGGCAGCGGGGGGGCCAGAAGAGCAGTACTTC
clone_size: -
v_call: TRBV2
d_call: TRBD2
j_call: TRBJ2-7

cdr3_aa: CASSEFIGSGGDYNEQFF
cdr3_nt: TGTGCCAGCAGTGAATTTATCGGATCAGGCGGCGACTACAATGAGCAGTTCTTC
clone_size: -
v_call: TRBV25-1
d_call: -
j_call: TRBJ2-1

cdr3_aa: CASSQALGQPQHF
cdr3_nt: TGTGCCAGCAGCCAAGCTCTAGGGCAGCCCCAGCATTTT
clone_size: -
v_call: TRBV14
d_call: -
j_call: TRBJ1-5

cdr3_aa: CASSQVRGGPHEQYF
cdr3_nt: TGCGCCAGCAGCCAAGTTCGGGGGGGGCCGCACGAGCAGTACTTC
clone_size: -
v_call: TRBV4-3
d_call: TRBD2
j_call: TRBJ2-7

cdr3_aa: CASSVRARGDSPLHF
cdr3_nt: TGTGCCAGCAGTGTAAGGGCCAGGGGTGATTCACCCCTCCACTTT
clone_size: -
v_call: TRBV6-1
d_call: -
j_call: TRBJ1-6

cdr3_aa: CASTKEGTGYTF
cdr3_nt: TGTGCCAGCACAAAGGAGGGGACGGGCTACACCTTC
clone_size: few
v_call: TRBV9
d_call: -
j_call: TRBJ1-2

cdr3_aa: CASSFPGQPTNEKLFF
cdr3_nt: TGTGCCAGCAGCTTCCCGGGACAGCCAACTAATGAAAAACTGTTTTTT
clone_size: -
v_call: TRBV7-9
d_call: TRBD1
j_call: TRBJ1-4

cdr3_aa: CASSPRLTGLREQYF
cdr3_nt: TGTGCCAGCTCACCAAGGTTGACAGGGCTGCGAGAGCAGTACTTC
clone_size: -
v_call: TRBV18
d_call: TRBD1
j_call: TRBJ2-7

cdr3_aa: CASSFDDQPQHF
cdr3_nt: TGTGCCAGCAGCTTTGATGATCAGCCCCAGCATTTT
clone_size: -
v_call: TRBV7-9
d_call: -
j_call: TRBJ1-5